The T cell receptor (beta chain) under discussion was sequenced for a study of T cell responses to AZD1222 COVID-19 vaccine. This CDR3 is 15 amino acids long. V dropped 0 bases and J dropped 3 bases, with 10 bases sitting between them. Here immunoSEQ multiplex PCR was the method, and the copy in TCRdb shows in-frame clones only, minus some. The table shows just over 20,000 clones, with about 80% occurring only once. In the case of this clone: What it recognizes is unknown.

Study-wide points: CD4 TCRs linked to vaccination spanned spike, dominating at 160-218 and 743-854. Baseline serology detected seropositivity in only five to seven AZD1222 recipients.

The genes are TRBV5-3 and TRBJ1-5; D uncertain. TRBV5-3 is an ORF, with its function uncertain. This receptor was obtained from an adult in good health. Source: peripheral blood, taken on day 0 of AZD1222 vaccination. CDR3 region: CARSLADRDNQPQHF. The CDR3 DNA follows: TGTGCCAGAAGCTTGGCAGATCGGGACAATCAGCCCCAGCATTTT.